These 17 T cell receptor beta chains share one sample of origin, sequenced in a study of cytomegalovirus exposure and HLA in healthy donors. The PCR ran on 60 Vbeta and 13 Jbeta primers. Sequenced by immunoSEQ multiplex PCR; TCRdb stores in-frame clones only, minus some. The data hold 89,000 or so clones, with 75% to 85% observed a single time. Source material: PBMCs. The source of these receptors is a man aged 18 to 30 in good health and CMV-seropositive.

The rearrangement uses TRBV10-3 and TRBJ1-4; a possible D gene is TRBD1 (5 bases). The germline V and J ends were trimmed by 6 bases and 0 bases, with 11 bases remaining between them. Germline V gene sequence: CDR1 ENHRY, CDR2 SYGVKD. The CDR3 covers 15 residues. CDR3 nucleotides: TGTGCCATCAGGGCCGGGGGGGCAACTAATGAAAAACTGTTTTTT. As protein: CAIRAGGATNEKLFF.

V gene TRBV7-2 combines with J gene TRBJ2-5; 8 nucleotides agree with TRBD1. J gave up 1 base and V 7 bases, and 8 bases lay outside the gene matches. Looked up from germline, CDR1 is SGHTA and CDR2 is FQGNSA. The CDR3 contains 15 residues. This CDR3 reads CASTPRTGGQETQYF. In nucleotides, the CDR3 is TGTGCCAGCACCCCCCGCACAGGGGGCCAAGAGACCCAGTACTTC.

This clone was picked up a small number of times. The chain employs TRBV2 and TRBJ1-5; perhaps TRBD1 as D (5 bases). Germline values: CDR1 SNHLY, CDR2 FYNNEI. CDR3 length: 16 amino acids. The V end was cut by 0 bases, the J end by 0 bases, with 9 bases between. The CDR3 coding sequence is TGTGCCAGCAGTGAAGCGGGGGGGTATAGCAATCAGCCCCAGCATTTT. Translating it yields CASSEAGGYSNQPQHF. The full variable domain, completed using reference TRBV2 and TRBJ1-5, is EPEVTQTPSHQVTQMGQEVILRCVPISNHLYFYWYRQILGQKVEFLVSFYNNEISEKSEIFDDQFSVERPDGSNFTLKIRSTKLEDSAMYFCASSEAGGYSNQPQHFGDGTRLSIL.

The rearrangement links TRBV29-1 to TRBJ1-2; D unclear. There are 14 residues in the CDR3. Looked up from germline, CDR1 is SQVTM and CDR2 is ANQGSEA. The germline V and J ends were trimmed by 5 bases and 1 base, with 14 bases remaining between them. CDR3 coding DNA: TGCAGCGTTTCTGAGTGGGAGCTTAACTATGGCTACACCTTC. It codes for CSVSEWELNYGYTF.

V gene TRBV6-5 combines with J gene TRBJ2-7, with 7 bases matching TRBD1. V trimming: 6 bases; J trimming: 2 bases; junction bases outside the gene matches: 4. This CDR3 is built from 13 residues. Per the germline V gene, CDR1 is MNHEY and CDR2 is SVGAGI. The CDR3 protein is CASRERGPYEQYF. The DNA for the CDR3 is TGTGCCAGCAGGGAAAGGGGGCCCTACGAGCAGTACTTC.

The gene calls are TRBV27 and TRBJ2-2; D possibly corresponds to TRBD1 (6 bases). Germline V gene data show CDR1 as MNHEY and CDR2 as SMNVEV (reference sequence). The CDR3 runs 14 residues. Trimming pared 5 bases from V and 6 bases from J, leaving 13 bases between. CDR3 region: CASSHRDNPGELFF. The CDR3 nucleotides are TGTGCCAGCAGTCATCGGGACAATCCCGGGGAGCTGTTTTTT.

The chain carries TRBV20-1 and TRBJ2-1; 7 nucleotides match TRBD1. V lost 5 bases, J lost 8 bases, and 3 bases stayed unmatched. In germline, CDR1 is DFQATT, CDR2 SNEGSKA (reference sequence). The CDR3 extends over 11 amino acids. CDR3 loop: CSAPGQYEQFF. The CDR3, as DNA: TGCAGTGCTCCGGGACAGTATGAGCAGTTCTTC.

This clone has a handful of counts. V is TRBV7-9 and J is TRBJ1-3; the D gene is possibly TRBD1 (5 bases). The germline gives CDR1 SEHNR, CDR2 FQNEAQ (reference sequence). CDR3 length: 16 amino acids. V was pared by 4 bases and J by 0 bases, with 13 bases between. The CDR3: CASSSHWGGSGNTIYF. CDR3 nucleotide sequence: TGTGCCAGCAGCTCTCACTGGGGGGGCTCTGGAAACACCATATATTTT.

There are a few counts of this clone. The chain has TRBV29-1 and TRBJ1-2; 7 positions agree with TRBD1. V lost 6 bases to trimming and J lost 8 bases; unmatched junction nucleotides: 9. The CDR3 consists of 12 residues. Germline CDR1 SQVTM, CDR2 ANQGSEA. The CDR3 DNA sequence: TGCAGCGTCTCGACCAGGGGGATGGGCTACACCTTC. Encoded protein: CSVSTRGMGYTF.

The gene calls are TRBV28 and TRBJ2-7; D uncertain. The germline V gene encodes CDR1 MDHEN and CDR2 SYDVKM. Trimming removed 5 bases at V and 3 bases at J, with 11 bases between. The CDR3 consists of 13 residues. In DNA form, the CDR3 reads TGTGCCAGCAGTCCCCCTCGTCTCTACGAGCAGTACTTC. Amino acids: CASSPPRLYEQYF.

The rearrangement uses TRBV21-1 and TRBJ1-2. TRBV21-1 corresponds to a pseudogene. CDR3 length equals 17 residues. The CDR3 DNA reads TGTGCCAGCAGCACTTGCTCCACGAGGGTCTTCGCTGCGGGCTACACCTTC. Its translation is CASSTCSTRVFAAGYTF.

V is TRBV5-1 and J is TRBJ1-4; D not resolved. The V gene lost 1 base and the J gene lost 4 bases, with 8 bases spanning the gap. Germline V CDR1 and CDR2: SGHRS, YFSETQ. The length of the CDR3 is 14 residues. CDR3 DNA sequence: TGCGCCAGCAGCTTGACAGTTAATAATGAAAAACTGTTTTTT. It encodes CASSLTVNNEKLFF. Full variable domain (missing parts from reference TRBV5-1 and TRBJ1-4): KAGVTQTPRYLIKTRGQQVTLSCSPISGHRSVSWYQQTPGQGLQFLFEYFSETQRNKGNFPGRFSGRQFSNSRSEMNVSTLELGDSALYLCASSLTVNNEKLFFGSGTQLSVL.

The genes are TRBV4-1 and TRBJ1-5; D possibly corresponds to TRBD1 (5 bases). V shed 3 bases and J shed 1 base, with 16 bases lying between them. The germline V gene has CDR1 MGHRA and CDR2 YSYEKL. CDR3 size: 17 residues. This CDR3 reads CASSHVARDGSNQPQHF. DNA of the CDR3: TGCGCCAGCAGCCATGTGGCGCGGGACGGGAGCAATCAGCCCCAGCATTTT.

The V gene is TRBV27, the J gene TRBJ1-3, with a tentative D call TRBD1 (5 bases). The CDR3 is 15 residues long. The V gene lost 5 bases and the J gene lost 9 bases, with 20 bases spanning the gap. The V gene's germline CDR1 is MNHEY and CDR2 SMNVEV (reference sequence). Here the CDR3 reads CASSPLKGQGGTIYF. Here the CDR3 DNA reads TGTGCCAGCAGTCCCCTCAAGGGCCAGGGAGGCACCATATATTTT.

V and J are TRBV4-1 and TRBJ2-1, with TRBD2 matching 8 bases. The CDR3 length is 20 residues. The ends lost 2 bases at V and 3 bases at J; junction bases unmatched: 18. CDR1 is MGHRA and CDR2 is YSYEKL in the germline V gene. The CDR3, as DNA: TGCGCCAGCAGCCAATTAGGGGTAGCGGGGCTTAAACTCGTCTACAATGAGCAGTTCTTC. It specifies CASSQLGVAGLKLVYNEQFF.

The V call is TRBV12-5, the J call TRBJ2-1; 8 nucleotides match TRBD2. This CDR3 comprises 14 residues. Germline assignment: CDR1 LGHNT and CDR2 FRNRAP. The V and J ends lost 3 bases and 3 bases, in that order; junction bases with no gene match: 1. For the CDR3, the DNA is TGTGCTAGTGGTTTAGCGGGGGACTACAATGAGCAGTTCTTC. Its protein product is CASGLAGDYNEQFF.

The rearrangement links TRBV10-2 to TRBJ1-2; D gene unclear. Per germline, CDR1 WSHSY and CDR2 SAAADI. Trimming pared 0 bases from V and 4 bases from J, leaving 15 bases between. This CDR3 has 16 residues. The CDR3 DNA reads TGCGCCAGCAGTGAGTCGAGAGGAGCCGGCGGCTATGGCTACACCTTC. Translated: CASSESRGAGGYGYTF.